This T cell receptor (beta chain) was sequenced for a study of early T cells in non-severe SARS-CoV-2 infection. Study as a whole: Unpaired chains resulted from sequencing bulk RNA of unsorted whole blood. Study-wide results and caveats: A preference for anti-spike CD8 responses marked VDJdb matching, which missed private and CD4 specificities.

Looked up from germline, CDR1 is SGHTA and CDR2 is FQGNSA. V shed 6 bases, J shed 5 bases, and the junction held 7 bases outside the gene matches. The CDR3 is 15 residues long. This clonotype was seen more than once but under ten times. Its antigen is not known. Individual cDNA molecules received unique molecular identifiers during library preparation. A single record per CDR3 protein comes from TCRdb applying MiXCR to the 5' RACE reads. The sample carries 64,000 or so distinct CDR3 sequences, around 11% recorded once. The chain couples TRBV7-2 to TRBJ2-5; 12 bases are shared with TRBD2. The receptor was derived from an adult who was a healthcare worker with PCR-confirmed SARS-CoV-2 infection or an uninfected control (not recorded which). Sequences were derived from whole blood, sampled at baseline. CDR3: CASRDGLAGSETQYF. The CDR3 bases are TGTGCCAGCAGGGATGGACTAGCGGGGTCGGAGACCCAGTACTTC.